A selection of T cell receptor beta chains follows, all from one sample in a study of Tregs in tolerant kidney transplant recipients. Clones were read by immunoSEQ multiplex PCR, and TCRdb kept only the in-frame ones, dropping some. The table includes 90,000 to 150,000 clones, almost 95% detected once. Sequenced input: CD4+ T cells from blood. The receptor source for this set is a human donor in good health. The CDR3 runs from the conserved cysteine through the conserved F or W. The D gene is left open where the match is weak. Rows may omit the clone size; those that give it use once, few, many or a size class.

clone size,V gene,D gene,J gene,CDR3 length,CDR3 DNA,CDR3 protein
.,TRBV4-2,.,TRBJ1-4,16,TGTGCCAGCAGCCCCGCCCTGGGAAAGTCGAACGAAAAACTGTTTTTT,CASSPALGKSNEKLFF
once,TRBV30,.,TRBJ2-6,14,TGTGCCTGGAAGAAGATCTCTGGGGCCAACGTCCTGACTTTC,CAWKKISGANVLTF
.,TRBV7-3,.,TRBJ2-7,14,TGTGCCAGCAGCTTAGGAGGGGCCCCCTACGAGCAGTACTTC,CASSLGGAPYEQYF
.,TRBV9,.,TRBJ1-2,14,TGTGCCAGCAGCGTAGACAGCTATAACTATGGCTACACCTTC,CASSVDSYNYGYTF
once,TRBV6-1,.,TRBJ1-1,14,TGTGCCAGCAGTGCCACGGGGCAGAACACTGAAGCTTTCTTT,CASSATGQNTEAFF
.,TRBV5-5,TRBD1,TRBJ2-7,13,TGTGCCAGCAGCCGACAGGGGGCATACGAGCAGTACTTC,CASSRQGAYEQYF
.,TRBV18,.,TRBJ2-5,17,TGTGCCAGCTCACCAAGGACGGGCCGTACGTTGAGAGAGACCCAGTACTTC,CASSPRTGRTLRETQYF
.,TRBV2,.,TRBJ1-3,14,TGTGCCAGCAGAGCAAACAGGGCTGGAAACACCATATATTTT,CASRANRAGNTIYF
once,TRBV10-3,TRBD1,TRBJ1-1,13,TGTGCCATCAGTGGACAGGGAAACACTGAAGCTTTCTTT,CAISGQGNTEAFF
.,TRBV6-6,.,TRBJ1-5,15,TGTGCCAGCAGTTACTCGTCGGGGGAAGGGCAGCCCCAGCATTTT,CASSYSSGEGQPQHF
.,TRBV7-6,.,TRBJ1-1,13,TGTGCCAGCAGCTTAGTGGGGGGGGGCGCGGCTTTCTTT,CASSLVGGGAAFF
.,TRBV21-1,.,TRBJ2-2,19,TGTGCCAGCAGCAAAGCCCAGCCGGGACTAGCAACTAACACCGGGGAGCTGTTTTTT,CASSKAQPGLATNTGELFF
.,TRBV6-6,TRBD2,TRBJ2-1,15,TGTGCCAGCAGTTCCACTAGCGGGGACTACAATGAGCAGTTCTTC,CASSSTSGDYNEQFF
.,TRBV29-1,.,TRBJ2-1,13,TGCAGCGTTTCTAGGGTCCTTGTCTATGAGCAGTTCTTC,CSVSRVLVYEQFF
.,TRBV10-1,.,TRBJ2-2,15,TGCGCCAGCAGCCCGGGACGGGCCTTGGCCGGGGAGCTGTTTTTT,CASSPGRALAGELFF
.,TRBV4-1,TRBD2,TRBJ2-3,15,TGCGCCAGCAGACAGGGACTAGCGGTGAGAGATACGCAGTATTTT,CASRQGLAVRDTQYF
.,TRBV5-1,TRBD1,TRBJ1-2,16,TGCGCCAGCAGGGCGGGACAGGGGACAGCTAACTATGGCTACACCTTC,CASRAGQGTANYGYTF
.,TRBV15,.,TRBJ1-1,15,TGTGCCACCAGCAGGACACAGGGCATGAACACTGAAGCTTTCTTT,CATSRTQGMNTEAFF
.,TRBV10-3,TRBD1,TRBJ2-7,14,TGTGCCATCAGTGACGGACAGGGGAGATACGAGCAGTACTTC,CAISDGQGRYEQYF
.,TRBV5-1,.,TRBJ2-6,17,TGCGCCAGCAGCCTGTTCGGGGTCCCCTCTGGGGCCAACGTCCTGACTTTC,CASSLFGVPSGANVLTF
.,TRBV5-1,TRBD2,TRBJ2-5,18,TGCGCCAGCAGCAGAGGGACTAGCGGGAGTCTTATCCAAGAGACCCAGTACTTC,CASSRGTSGSLIQETQYF
once,TRBV10-1,TRBD1,TRBJ2-1,14,TGCGCCAGCAGTGGGGGGACAGTTTACAATGAGCAGTTCTTC,CASSGGTVYNEQFF